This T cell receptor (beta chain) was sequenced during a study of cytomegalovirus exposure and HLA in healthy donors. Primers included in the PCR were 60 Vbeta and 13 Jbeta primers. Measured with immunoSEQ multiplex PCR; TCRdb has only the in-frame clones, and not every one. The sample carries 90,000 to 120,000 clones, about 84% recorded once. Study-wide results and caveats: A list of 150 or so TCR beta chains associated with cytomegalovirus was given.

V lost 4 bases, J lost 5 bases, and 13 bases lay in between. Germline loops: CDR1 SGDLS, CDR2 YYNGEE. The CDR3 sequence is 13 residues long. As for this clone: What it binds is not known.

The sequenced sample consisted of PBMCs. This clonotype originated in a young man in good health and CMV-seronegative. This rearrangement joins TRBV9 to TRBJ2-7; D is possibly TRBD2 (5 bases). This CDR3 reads CASSPGDSDEQYF. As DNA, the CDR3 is TGTGCCAGCAGCCCTGGTGATAGCGACGAGCAGTACTTC.